Included here is one TCR beta chain sequence, with context. This specimen belongs to a study of blood T cell repertoires in COVID-19. Study context: Acute and convalescent COVID-19 specimens originated in the United States, Italy and Spain. T cells, B-cell-depleted T cells, or PBMCs supplied cDNA or gDNA.

Seattle enrolled patients during active infection and tracked them longitudinally. The germline V gene has CDR1 MNHNY and CDR2 SVGAGI (reference sequence). The CDR3 spans 14 residues. Trimming cost V 0 bases and J 4 bases, with 7 bases left between them. In the authors' workflow: Reference gene primer amplification yielded estimated nucleated cell counts. The protocol was immunoSEQ multiplex PCR, while the TCRdb copy is restricted to in-frame clones and leaves out a portion. The V and J calls and clone size were taken over from that table, and D and trimming were inferred from the DNA. The table includes 55,000 to 65,000 clones, approximately 80% detected once.

Sequenced sample: peripheral blood. The genes are TRBV6-6 and TRBJ2-1; perhaps TRBD2 as D (5 bases). This TCR was sampled from a man between 25 and 39 years old with COVID-19, enrolled during active disease. CDR3 region: CASSYSRVYNEQFF. In nucleotides, the CDR3 is TGTGCCAGCAGTTACTCGAGGGTGTACAATGAGCAGTTCTTC.